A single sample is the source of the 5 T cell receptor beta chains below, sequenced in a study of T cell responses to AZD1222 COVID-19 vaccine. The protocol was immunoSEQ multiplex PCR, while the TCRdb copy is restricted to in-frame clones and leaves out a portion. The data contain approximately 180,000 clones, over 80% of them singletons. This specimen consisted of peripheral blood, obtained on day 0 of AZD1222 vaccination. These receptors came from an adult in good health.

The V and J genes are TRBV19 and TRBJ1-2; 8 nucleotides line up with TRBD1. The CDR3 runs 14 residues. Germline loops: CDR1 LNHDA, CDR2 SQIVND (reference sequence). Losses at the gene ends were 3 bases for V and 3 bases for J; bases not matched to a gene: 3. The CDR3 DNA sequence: TGTGCCAGTAGTATGGCAGGGGGCGACTATGGCTACACCTTC. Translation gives CASSMAGGDYGYTF.

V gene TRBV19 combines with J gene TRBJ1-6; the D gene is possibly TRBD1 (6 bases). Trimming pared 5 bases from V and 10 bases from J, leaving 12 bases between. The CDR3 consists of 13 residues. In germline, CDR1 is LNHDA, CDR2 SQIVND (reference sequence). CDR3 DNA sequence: TGTGCCAGTAGTCCCCAGGGGAGGTCACCCCTCCACTTT. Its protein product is CASSPQGRSPLHF.

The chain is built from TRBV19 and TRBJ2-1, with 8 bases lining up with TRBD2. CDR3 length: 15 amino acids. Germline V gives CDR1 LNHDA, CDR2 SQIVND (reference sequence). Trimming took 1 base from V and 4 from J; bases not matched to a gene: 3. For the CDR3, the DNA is TGTGCCAGTAGTATAGCAACTAGCGGTTACAATGAGCAGTTCTTC. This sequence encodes CASSIATSGYNEQFF.

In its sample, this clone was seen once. Here the CDR3 reads CASERDNEKLFF. CDR3 nucleotide sequence: TGTGCCAGCGAGAGGGACAATGAAAAACTGTTTTTT. This rearrangement joins TRBV28 to TRBJ1-4; tentatively, D is TRBD1 (5 bases). Germline CDR1 reads MDHEN; CDR2 reads SYDVKM. The CDR3 totals 12 residues. Trimming removed 8 bases at V and 5 bases at J, with 9 bases between.

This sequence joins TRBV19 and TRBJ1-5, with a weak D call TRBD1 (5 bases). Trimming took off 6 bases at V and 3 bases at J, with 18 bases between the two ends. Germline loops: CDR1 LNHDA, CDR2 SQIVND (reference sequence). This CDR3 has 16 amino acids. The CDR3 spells CASSPPYDRSNQPQHF. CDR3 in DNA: TGTGCCAGTAGCCCTCCGTACGACAGATCCAATCAGCCCCAGCATTTT.